This T cell receptor beta chain was sequenced during a study of T-cell reconstitution after alpha-beta-depleted transplantation in children. The germline gives CDR1 SGHAT, CDR2 FQNNGV. The germline V and J ends were trimmed by 5 bases and 0 bases, with 14 bases remaining between them. The CDR3 extends over 16 amino acids. Study-level results: Newly made T cells mostly supplied T-cell counts and diversity one year after transplant.

Preparation of the TCRbeta library was carried out with unique molecular identifiers. MiXCR, run by TCRdb on the PCR reads, gives a single entry per CDR3 protein. The data contain approximately 800,000 distinct CDR3 sequences, under 20% of them seen just once; the ten biggest clones take up roughly 4.8%. In this sample, this clonotype turned up a few times. Its antigen is as yet unknown. This clonotype was sampled from a male patient younger than 18 who had a stem cell transplant for acute lymphoblastic leukemia, so the T cells may come from the graft donor. The gene calls are TRBV11-2 and TRBJ2-1; D ambiguous. Sequenced here: PBMCs, mostly from graft donor cells, sampled 360 days after TCRalphabeta/CD19-depleted stem cell transplant. In nucleotides, the CDR3 is TGTGCCAGCAGCCCACGACACCTGAGCTCCTACAATGAGCAGTTCTTC. It yields the protein CASSPRHLSSYNEQFF.